These 28 T cell receptor beta chains share one sample of origin, sequenced in a study of early T cells in non-severe SARS-CoV-2 infection. TCRdb fed the 5' RACE reads into MiXCR, producing one record per CDR3 protein. The sample carries roughly 80,000 distinct CDR3 sequences, roughly 6% recorded once. The sequencing sample was made of whole blood. The origin of the receptors is an adult who was a healthcare worker with PCR-confirmed SARS-CoV-2 infection or an uninfected control (not recorded which).

The V gene is TRBV5-1, the J gene TRBJ2-7; the D gene is possibly TRBD1 (6 bases). V lost 0 bases, J lost 5 bases, and 15 bases lay in between. Germline values: CDR1 SGHRS, CDR2 YFSETQ. CDR3 length: 15 amino acids. CDR3 sequence (DNA): TGCGCCAGCAGCTTGGACAGGGTTGCCGTAGACGAGCAGTACTTC. Translating gives CASSLDRVAVDEQYF.

This clonotype came up a few times. The chain combines TRBV5-1 with TRBJ2-5; D unresolved. The V and J ends lost 1 base and 1 base respectively, with 8 bases between them. The CDR3 is made up of 14 amino acids. Germline values: CDR1 SGHRS, CDR2 YFSETQ. The CDR3 region is CASSLYTGQETQYF. Here the CDR3 DNA reads TGCGCCAGCAGCTTGTACACGGGCCAAGAGACCCAGTACTTC.

This clonotype was counted many times. This chain connects TRBV3-1 to TRBJ2-7; TRBD2 might be the D (5 bases). The ends were cut back, 3 bases at V and 0 bases at J, with 18 bases in the middle. This CDR3 is 17 amino acids long. CDR1 LGHDT and CDR2 YNNKEL come from the germline V gene (reference sequence). The CDR3 DNA follows: TGTGCCAGCAGCCATGCGACGAGGGTGGGGAGCTCCTACGAGCAGTACTTC. Amino acid sequence: CASSHATRVGSSYEQYF.

In regard to this clonotype: Since a much larger clone is just one base distant, this may be a read error. This rearrangement joins TRBV6-1 to TRBJ1-5, with no clear D. From germline, CDR1 is MNHNS and CDR2 SASEGT. This CDR3 has 15 amino acids. The DNA of the CDR3 is TGTGTCAGCACCCAATGGGCAGAGAGCAATCAGCCCCAGCATTTT. It is translated as CVSTQWAESNQPQHF.

In its sample, this clonotype was seen many times. The chain recombines TRBV7-8 with TRBJ1-5, with D tentatively TRBD1 (5 bases). The CDR3 consists of 19 residues. Germline CDR1 and CDR2: SGHVS and FQNEAQ. Trimming left V 0 bases short and J 0 bases short, with 18 bases between. Written as DNA, the CDR3 is TGTGCCAGCAGCTTAGCGAGATTAACAGGACTCTCTAGCAATCAGCCCCAGCATTTT. Translated, it gives CASSLARLTGLSSNQPQHF.

In this sample, this clonotype turned up once. Just one base apart from a much larger clone, this may be a read error. This sequence joins TRBV5-1 and TRBJ2-2, with D perhaps being TRBD1 or TRBD2 (5 bases each). The CDR3 loop spans 17 amino acids. In germline, CDR1 is SGHRS, CDR2 YFSETQ. Trimming took off 5 bases at V and 2 bases at J, with 19 bases between the two ends. DNA for the CDR3: TGCGCCAGCAGTCCGGCGGGTAGCAGGGCCAACACCGGGGAGCTGTTTTTT. Protein: CASSPAGSRANTGELFF.

This clonotype has a count of ten or more. The J gene is TRBJ2-1, the V gene TRBV6-5, with 8 bases identical to TRBD1. With 6 bases clipped from V and 0 bases from J, the junction kept 7 bases outside the gene matches. From germline, CDR1 is MNHEY and CDR2 SVGAGI. This CDR3 comprises 16 residues. CDR3 sequence reads: CASRRTGSNSYNEQFF. The CDR3 DNA reads as TGTGCCAGCAGACGGACAGGGTCGAACTCCTACAATGAGCAGTTCTTC.

This clonotype was recorded many times. The J gene is TRBJ2-4, the V gene TRBV28; 7 bases fit TRBD1. This CDR3 contains 14 residues. Germline V CDR1 and CDR2: MDHEN, SYDVKM. Trimming took 5 bases from V and 2 from J; bases not matched to a gene: 3. CDR3 amino acids: CASSLGQPKNIQYF. CDR3 DNA: TGTGCCAGCAGTCTGGGACAGCCCAAAAACATTCAGTACTTC.

The V call is TRBV20-1, the J call TRBJ2-1; TRBD2 matches 11 bases. CDR3 size: 15 residues. V lost 5 bases and J lost 6; bases outside the gene matches: 9. Germline lookup yields CDR1 DFQATT and CDR2 SNEGSKA (reference sequence). The CDR3 sequence: CSAHRGLAERNEQFF. Here the CDR3 DNA reads TGCAGTGCTCACCGGGGACTAGCGGAGCGCAATGAGCAGTTCTTC.

V usage is TRBV18 and J usage is TRBJ2-3; 10 nucleotides line up with TRBD2. Germline trimming cut 2 bases from V and 2 bases from J; bases unmatched to any gene: 4. Germline CDR1 reads KGHSH; CDR2 reads LQKENI. CDR3 length equals 16 residues. The CDR3 loop reads CASSPRLAGATDTQYF. In nucleotides, the CDR3 is TGTGCCAGCTCACCAAGGCTAGCGGGGGCCACAGATACGCAGTATTTT.

The chain uses TRBV6-2 or TRBV6-3 and TRBJ1-6; 7 bases are shared with TRBD1. Trimming cost V 6 bases and J 0 bases; bases outside gene matches: 11. This CDR3 region has 18 residues. Germline loops: CDR1 MNHEY, CDR2 SVGEGT. The CDR3 DNA follows: TGTGCCAGCAGCTACGTCCCGGGACAGAGCTCCTATAATTCACCCCTCCACTTT. Translated, it gives CASSYVPGQSSYNSPLHF.

This clonotype was recorded at least ten times. J is TRBJ2-7 and V is TRBV10-2; D remains unclear. Trimming took off 10 bases at V and 5 bases at J, with 12 bases between the two ends. The CDR3 is 11 residues long. Germline CDR1 reads WSHSY; CDR2 reads SAAADI. Written as DNA, the CDR3 is TGCGCCACACGAGGTGGAAACGAGCAGTACTTC. Encoded protein: CATRGGNEQYF.

This rearrangement joins TRBV30 to TRBJ2-5, with 10 nucleotides matching TRBD2. Germline trimming cut 1 base from V and 2 bases from J; bases unmatched to any gene: 10. Germline values: CDR1 GTSNPN, CDR2 SVGIG (reference sequence). CDR3 size: 17 residues. CDR3 loop: CAWSAGWLAGEQETQYF. The CDR3 coding sequence is TGTGCCTGGAGTGCCGGCTGGCTAGCGGGGGAGCAAGAGACCCAGTACTTC.

This chain connects TRBV7-9 to TRBJ1-3; 9 bases align to TRBD1. Per germline, CDR1 SEHNR and CDR2 FQNEAQ (reference sequence). The CDR3 loop spans 16 amino acids. Trimming took 5 bases from V and 8 from J; bases not matched to a gene: 13. CDR3 sequence (DNA): TGTGCCAGCAGCGATAGGAACACAGGGGGCCTTGACACCATATATTTT. It is translated as CASSDRNTGGLDTIYF.

This clonotype was seen a handful of times. This chain connects TRBV29-1 to TRBJ2-3; TRBD2 is a possible D gene (6 bases). This CDR3 has 16 residues. Germline CDR1 SQVTM, CDR2 ANQGSEA. V lost 4 bases, J lost 2 bases, and 19 bases lay in between. For the CDR3, the DNA is TGCAGCGTTGTTGGTGGGAGCGGGCAAAACACAGATACGCAGTATTTT. Amino acid sequence: CSVVGGSGQNTDTQYF.

The chain couples TRBV3-1 to TRBJ2-5; the D gene is possibly TRBD1 (6 bases). V lost 3 bases and J lost 5, with 13 bases in between. The CDR3 totals 14 residues. Looked up from germline, CDR1 is LGHDT and CDR2 is YNNKEL (reference sequence). The CDR3 nucleotides are TGTGCCAGCAGCCATCTACAGGGTAGTGAGACCCAGTACTTC. Translated, it gives CASSHLQGSETQYF.

The genes are TRBV5-6 and TRBJ1-3; D gene uncertain. The V and J ends lost 1 base and 0 bases respectively, with 8 bases between them. The CDR3 loop spans 15 amino acids. CDR1 and CDR2 (germline): SGHDT, YYEEEE. The CDR3 DNA reads as TGTGCCAGCAGCTTGCGGAGAGGCTCTGGAAACACCATATATTTT. Translating gives CASSLRRGSGNTIYF.

As concerns this clonotype: This sequence may be a read error, since a much larger clone differs from it by one base. V and J are TRBV7-2 and TRBJ2-7; 7 bases line up with TRBD1. The germline gives CDR1 SGHTA, CDR2 FQGNSA. The trim removed 1 base at V and 2 bases at J, leaving 5 bases unmatched. There are 15 residues in the CDR3. The CDR3 region is CASSLGTGQTYEQYF. The CDR3 DNA sequence: TGTGCCAGCAGCTTAGGCACGGGACAGACCTACGAGCAGTACTTC.

The sample holds many counts of this clonotype. This sequence joins TRBV25-1 and TRBJ2-1; D ambiguous. Germline CDR1 reads MGHDK; CDR2 reads SYGVNS. V lost 3 bases, J lost 10 bases, and 16 bases lay in between. The length of the CDR3 is 14 residues. CDR3 DNA sequence: TGTGCCAGCAGTGACCCTGGCGAGGTGGGAGAGCAGTTCTTC. Its protein is CASSDPGEVGEQFF.

This clonotype was seen many times. V usage is TRBV29-1 and J usage is TRBJ2-3; 10 nucleotides agree with TRBD2. V trimming: 3 bases; J trimming: 15 bases; junction bases outside the gene matches: 12. The CDR3 consists of 13 residues. CDR1 and CDR2 from the germline V gene are SQVTM and ANQGSEA. CDR3 nucleotides: TGCAGCGTTGACCCCCTTGGAGCGGGAGGGTGTTATTTT. Its translation: CSVDPLGAGGCYF.

This clonotype was seen repeatedly, ten times or more. This rearrangement joins TRBV18 to TRBJ2-1, with 8 bases lining up with TRBD2. This CDR3 has 14 amino acids. The germline CDR1 and CDR2 sequences are KGHSH and LQKENI. After removal of 6 bases from V and 7 bases from J, the junction contained 8 bases not matched to a gene. CDR3 nucleotide sequence: TGTGCCAGCTCGTCGCTAGCGGGTTCAAATGAGCAGTTCTTC. Translated, it gives CASSSLAGSNEQFF.

This clonotype was counted only a few times. This chain connects TRBV10-1 to TRBJ1-1, with D possibly matching TRBD1 (5 bases). The CDR3 is 14 amino acids. CDR1 is WNHNN and CDR2 is SYGVQD in the germline V gene (reference sequence). V shed 5 bases and J shed 4 bases, with 14 bases lying between them. The CDR3 protein is CASSKDRGGTEAFF. The CDR3 coding sequence is TGCGCCAGCAGTAAGGATCGGGGGGGCACTGAAGCTTTCTTT.

The chain is built from TRBV25-1 and TRBJ2-6; no reliable D call. The V end was cut by 6 bases, the J end by 1 base, with 7 bases between. Germline CDR1 is MGHDK and CDR2 is SYGVNS. The CDR3 is 14 amino acids. CDR3 amino acids: CASSKRSGANVLTF. The CDR3 DNA is TGTGCCAGCAGCAAAAGATCTGGGGCCAACGTCCTGACTTTC.

This clonotype has a handful of counts. The V gene is TRBV11-2, the J gene TRBJ2-7; 8 positions match TRBD2. Germline loops: CDR1 SGHAT, CDR2 FQNNGV. The J segment lost 3 bases and the V segment lost 2 bases, leaving 15 bases of the junction unmatched. The CDR3 has 18 residues. The CDR3 is CASSLSWLAGELNYEQYF. The DNA of the CDR3 is TGTGCCAGCAGCTTATCATGGCTAGCGGGTGAATTGAACTACGAGCAGTACTTC.

This clonotype was counted at least ten times. V gene TRBV7-9 combines with J gene TRBJ1-4, with TRBD1 as a possible D gene (6 bases). The V gene lost 5 bases and the J gene lost 0 bases, with 10 bases spanning the gap. Per the germline V gene, CDR1 is SEHNR and CDR2 is FQNEAQ (reference sequence). The CDR3 extends over 15 amino acids. CDR3 nucleotide sequence: TGTGCCAGCAGCCCGGGACACACAACTAATGAAAAACTGTTTTTT. It is translated as CASSPGHTTNEKLFF.

This clonotype was counted at least ten times. The rearrangement joins TRBV6-2 or TRBV6-3 to TRBJ1-5, with 8 bases aligning to TRBD1. From germline, CDR1 is MNHEY and CDR2 SVGEGT. CDR3 length: 16 residues. V dropped 6 bases and J dropped 5; count of bases not matched to a gene: 12. CDR3 nucleotides: TGTGCCAGCAGACACCAAGGACAGGGAAAATATCAGCCCCAGCATTTT. Translated, it gives CASRHQGQGKYQPQHF.

At least ten counts were recorded for this clonotype. The genes are TRBV11-2 and TRBJ1-2; maybe TRBD1 (5 bases). This CDR3 has 13 amino acids. V lost 5 bases and J 3 bases, leaving 10 bases between the germline ends. The V gene's germline CDR1 is SGHAT and CDR2 FQNNGV. The CDR3 DNA reads TGTGCCAGCAGCCCCGGACACTACTATGGCTACACCTTC. Translating it yields CASSPGHYYGYTF.

The chain employs TRBV28 and TRBJ2-2; D not certain. Germline V gene data show CDR1 as MDHEN and CDR2 as SYDVKM. V was trimmed by 5 bases and J by 6 bases, leaving 7 bases between them. The CDR3 covers 12 residues. This chain's CDR3 is CASSIYPGELFF. Written as DNA, the CDR3 is TGTGCCAGCAGTATATACCCCGGGGAGCTGTTTTTT.